The 18 T cell receptor beta chains listed next were all sequenced from one sample in a study of beta chain features in type 1 diabetes. Study-wide points: TCRB CDR3 length was moderately but significantly reduced in all four CD4+ subsets of Type 1 diabetes patients.

Investigators reverse transcribed all isolated RNA, so they sequenced expressed TCRB transcripts. Profiled with immunoSEQ multiplex PCR; TCRdb holds only in-frame clones, not every one. This sample has some 360,000 clones, with 9.5% to 10% found just once. The antigens of these receptors remain unknown. Input material: central memory CD4+ T cells from blood. The receptors were gathered from a man younger than 40 with type 1 diabetes.

The table lists this clone with a few counts. This chain uses TRBV11-2 with TRBJ2-1, with a possible D match to TRBD2 (5 bases). Germline V lookup: CDR1 SGHAT, CDR2 FQNNGV. V gave up 1 base and J gave up 3 bases, with 10 bases separating them. The CDR3 loop spans 15 amino acids. This chain's CDR3 is CASSLGTGDYNEQFF. CDR3 in DNA: TGTGCCAGCAGCTTAGGGACTGGAGACTACAATGAGCAGTTCTTC. The complete variable domain, with remaining parts taken from reference TRBV11-2 and TRBJ2-1, reads EAGVAQSPRYKIIEKRQSVAFWCNPISGHATLYWYQQILGQGPKLLIQFQNNGVVDDSQLPKDRFSAERLKGVDSTLKIQPAKLEDSAVYLCASSLGTGDYNEQFFGPGTRLTVL.

There are a few counts of this clone. The V gene is TRBV11-2, the J gene TRBJ2-7, with D perhaps matching TRBD1 (6 bases). The germline V and J ends were trimmed by 5 bases and 7 bases, with 18 bases remaining between them. Germline CDR1 is SGHAT and CDR2 is FQNNGV. The CDR3 is made up of 14 amino acids. DNA for the CDR3: TGTGCCAGCAGCCGAAACAGGGCAAAAAGGGAGCAGTACTTC. Amino acids: CASSRNRAKREQYF.

V gene TRBV6-5 combines with J gene TRBJ1-1; a possible D gene is TRBD1 (5 bases). V was cut by 7 bases and J by 4 bases, with 16 bases left in between. In germline, CDR1 is MNHEY, CDR2 SVGAGI. The CDR3 consists of 14 residues. This CDR3 is CASKDPGGATEAFF. The CDR3 DNA is TGTGCCAGCAAGGACCCCGGGGGAGCCACTGAAGCTTTCTTT.

The genes are TRBV6-6 and TRBJ2-7, with 11 bases identical to TRBD1. CDR3 length equals 14 residues. V was clipped by 5 bases and J by 5 bases; unmatched bases: 5. Looked up from germline, CDR1 is MNHNY and CDR2 is SVGAGI (reference sequence). CDR3 coding DNA: TGTGCCAGCAGTCCGGACAGGGGGCAAAACGAGCAGTACTTC. Protein: CASSPDRGQNEQYF.

This clone was counted between two and nine times. This sample also contains other DNA sequences that code for the same CDR3. The chain combines TRBV19 with TRBJ1-2; 7 bases are shared with TRBD1. V gave up 5 bases and J gave up 6 bases; unmatched junction bases: 3. The V gene's germline CDR1 is LNHDA and CDR2 SQIVND (reference sequence). This CDR3 region has 12 residues. CDR3 coding DNA: TGTGCCAGTAGTCGACAGGGTAATGGCTACACCTTC. Residues: CASSRQGNGYTF.

V usage is TRBV15 and J usage is TRBJ1-1; 11 nucleotides align to TRBD1. V trimming: 5 bases; J trimming: 3 bases; junction bases outside the gene matches: 8. The CDR3 is made up of 16 amino acids. Germline V CDR1 and CDR2: LNHNV, YYDKDF (reference sequence). CDR3 nucleotides: TGTGCCACCAGCCGGAGGACAGGGGGCAAGGACACTGAAGCTTTCTTT. Residues: CATSRRTGGKDTEAFF.

This chain joins TRBV19 and TRBJ2-1; 8 positions agree with TRBD1. The CDR3 has 15 residues. The germline gives CDR1 LNHDA, CDR2 SQIVND (reference sequence). V was pared by 3 bases and J by 0 bases, with 1 base of the junction left unmatched. Here the CDR3 reads CASSIQGASYNEQFF. DNA of the CDR3: TGTGCCAGTAGTATTCAGGGGGCCTCCTACAATGAGCAGTTCTTC.

The chain links TRBV30 to TRBJ2-1; 9 bases line up with TRBD2. The CDR3 has 16 amino acids. CDR1 is GTSNPN and CDR2 is SVGIG in the germline V gene (reference sequence). V gave up 0 bases and J gave up 6 bases; unmatched junction bases: 9. CDR3 loop: CAWSVRGSGRFNEQFF. CDR3 in DNA: TGTGCCTGGAGTGTACGGGGTAGCGGGAGATTCAATGAGCAGTTCTTC.

V usage is TRBV18 and J usage is TRBJ1-2; the match to TRBD1 covers 8 bases. V trimming: 2 bases; J trimming: 4 bases; junction bases outside the gene matches: 3. The CDR3 is made up of 14 amino acids. Germline CDR1 reads KGHSH; CDR2 reads LQKENI. In nucleotides, the CDR3 is TGTGCCAGCTCACCAGGACAGGGTAGCTATGGCTACACCTTC. It encodes CASSPGQGSYGYTF.

This clone was seen a handful of times. This chain connects TRBV10-3 to TRBJ2-5, with D possibly TRBD1 on 8 matching bases. There are 14 residues in the CDR3. Germline CDR1 reads ENHRY; CDR2 reads SYGVKD. Trimming left V 5 bases short and J 5 bases short, with 15 bases between. CDR3 residues: CAISQGARGETQYF. CDR3 DNA: TGTGCCATCAGTCAGGGGGCGCGGGGGGAGACCCAGTACTTC.

The rearrangement links TRBV6-5 to TRBJ2-5; possibly TRBD1 for D (5 bases). Germline CDR1 is MNHEY and CDR2 is SVGAGI. The CDR3 runs 14 residues. The V end lost 0 bases, the J end lost 4 bases, and 9 bases lay between the germline ends. The CDR3 is CASSYSIGAETQYF. CDR3 nucleotides: TGTGCCAGCAGTTACTCGATTGGGGCAGAGACCCAGTACTTC.

This clone appeared a few times. This specimen includes other DNA sequences encoding the same CDR3. The chain carries TRBV27 and TRBJ2-7; TRBD2 is a possible D gene (6 bases). The CDR3 contains 15 residues. V was pared by 0 bases and J by 2 bases, with 11 bases between. The germline V gene has CDR1 MNHEY and CDR2 SMNVEV (reference sequence). The CDR3 DNA follows: TGTGCCAGCAGTTTATCATCGGGACTTCCCTACGAGCAGTACTTC. As protein: CASSLSSGLPYEQYF.

CDR3 amino acids: CASKEGGSTDTQYF. CDR3 sequence (DNA): TGCGCCAGCAAAGAGGGGGGGAGCACAGATACGCAGTATTTT. The chain has TRBV5-1 and TRBJ2-3, with D perhaps matching TRBD2 (7 bases). Per germline, CDR1 SGHRS and CDR2 YFSETQ. This CDR3 is built from 14 residues. V was shortened by 6 bases and J by 0 bases, with 11 bases between the two germline ends.

The chain joins TRBV19 to TRBJ2-2; no clear D gene. Germline loops: CDR1 LNHDA, CDR2 SQIVND (reference sequence). The V and J ends lost 4 bases and 4 bases respectively, with 4 bases between them. This CDR3 is 12 amino acids long. The CDR3 spells CASSKSTGELFF. For the CDR3, the DNA is TGTGCCAGTAGTAAGTCCACCGGGGAGCTGTTTTTT. Supplemented by reference TRBV19 and TRBJ2-2, the full variable domain reads DGGITQSPKYLFRKEGQNVTLSCEQNLNHDAMYWYRQDPGQGLRLIYYSQIVNDFQKGDIAEGYSVSREKKESFPLTVTSAQKNPTAFYLCASSKSTGELFFGEGSRLTVL.

The genes are TRBV4-3 and TRBJ1-2, with 7 bases aligning to TRBD1. CDR1 is LGHNA and CDR2 is YSLEER in the germline V gene. The V segment lost 0 bases and the J segment 8 bases; nucleotides outside the gene matches: 6. CDR3 length equals 14 residues. The CDR3 sequence: CASSQDRDSLGYTF. The CDR3 coding sequence is TGCGCCAGCAGCCAAGATAGGGACAGTTTGGGCTACACCTTC.

This clone was counted ten times or more. Other DNA sequences of this sample code for an identical CDR3. The chain links TRBV6-1 to TRBJ1-5; D unresolved. V dropped 1 base and J dropped 0 bases, with 4 bases sitting between them. CDR3 length: 14 amino acids. The germline V gene has CDR1 MNHNS and CDR2 SASEGT. The CDR3 DNA is TGTGCCAGCAGTGAAGGGTATAGCAATCAGCCCCAGCATTTT. Translation: CASSEGYSNQPQHF.

This rearrangement joins TRBV7-2 to TRBJ2-7; 8 bases are shared with TRBD2. In germline, CDR1 is SGHTA, CDR2 FQGNSA. This CDR3 spans 14 amino acids. Unmatched junction bases numbered 10, after V lost 6 bases and J lost 6 bases. CDR3 in DNA: TGTGCCAGCAGTCCCCATGCGGGAGGAATCGAGCAGTACTTC. Translation: CASSPHAGGIEQYF.

With respect to this clone: This is likely an artifact of a read error, given a far larger clone one base away. The chain uses TRBV7-2 and TRBJ1-4; D remains unclear. Germline assignment: CDR1 SGHTA and CDR2 FQGNSA. The ends were cut back, 5 bases at V and 10 bases at J, with 11 bases in the middle. The CDR3 loop spans 12 amino acids. DNA of the CDR3: TGTGCCAGCAGCCGCGATGCAGGAAAACTGTTTTTT. Translating it yields CASSRDAGKLFF.